Listed below are T cell receptor beta chains from one sample, sequenced in a study of cytomegalovirus exposure and HLA in healthy donors. TCRdb keeps only in-frame clones here, not all; method: immunoSEQ multiplex PCR. The table shows approximately 140,000 clones, with approximately 84% occurring only once. The sample was PBMCs. The receptors come from a woman aged 25 to 39 in good health and CMV-seronegative. CDR3s include the opening cysteine and the closing phenylalanine or tryptophan. D genes are given only for firm matches. Not all rows give a size; the values are once, few, many and, for expanded clones, a class.

d_call: NA
v_call: TRBV4-3
cdr3_length: 13
j_call: TRBJ1-1
clone_size: NA
cdr3_aa: CASRGGSNTEAFF
cdr3_nt: TGCGCCAGTAGAGGCGGATCCAACACTGAAGCTTTCTTT

d_call: NA
v_call: TRBV4-1
cdr3_length: 16
j_call: TRBJ2-7
clone_size: NA
cdr3_aa: CASSQEQETEVYEQYF
cdr3_nt: TGCGCCAGCAGCCAAGAACAGGAGACTGAAGTCTACGAGCAGTACTTC

d_call: NA
v_call: TRBV6-6
cdr3_length: 15
j_call: TRBJ2-2
clone_size: NA
cdr3_aa: CASSKSGVGTGELFF
cdr3_nt: TGTGCCAGCAGTAAGTCGGGGGTTGGGACCGGGGAGCTGTTTTTT

d_call: TRBD2
v_call: TRBV27
cdr3_length: 15
j_call: TRBJ2-7
clone_size: NA
cdr3_aa: CASSFRGGGRYEQYF
cdr3_nt: TGTGCCAGCAGTTTTCGCGGGGGGGGGCGGTACGAGCAGTACTTC

d_call: NA
v_call: TRBV5-4
cdr3_length: 14
j_call: TRBJ2-1
clone_size: NA
cdr3_aa: CASSKRTETDEQFF
cdr3_nt: TGTGCCAGCAGCAAAAGGACAGAAACCGATGAGCAGTTCTTC

d_call: TRBD2
v_call: TRBV4-2
cdr3_length: 15
j_call: TRBJ2-1
clone_size: NA
cdr3_aa: CASSQRLAGYNEQFF
cdr3_nt: TGTGCCAGCAGCCAACGACTAGCGGGGTACAATGAGCAGTTCTTC

d_call: NA
v_call: TRBV9
cdr3_length: 15
j_call: TRBJ2-4
clone_size: NA
cdr3_aa: CASSVAGGLGNIQYF
cdr3_nt: TGTGCCAGCAGCGTAGCGGGGGGCCTTGGAAACATTCAGTACTTC

d_call: NA
v_call: TRBV6-4
cdr3_length: 15
j_call: TRBJ1-6
clone_size: few
cdr3_aa: CASSDGEGAQSPLHF
cdr3_nt: TGTGCCAGCAGTGACGGGGAGGGAGCGCAGTCACCCCTCCACTTT

d_call: NA
v_call: TRBV29-1
cdr3_length: 11
j_call: TRBJ2-5
clone_size: NA
cdr3_aa: CSASLSETQYF
cdr3_nt: TGCAGCGCCTCTCTTTCCGAGACCCAGTACTTC

d_call: NA
v_call: TRBV5-1
cdr3_length: 12
j_call: TRBJ1-2
clone_size: NA
cdr3_aa: CASSPDTYGYTF
cdr3_nt: TGCGCCAGCAGCCCTGACACTTATGGCTACACCTTC

d_call: TRBD1
v_call: TRBV19
cdr3_length: 15
j_call: TRBJ2-5
clone_size: NA
cdr3_aa: CASSIETGATETQYF
cdr3_nt: TGTGCCAGTAGTATAGAGACAGGGGCCACAGAGACCCAGTACTTC

d_call: TRBD1
v_call: TRBV28
cdr3_length: 16
j_call: TRBJ2-2
clone_size: NA
cdr3_aa: CASRKRGYRGTGELFF
cdr3_nt: TGTGCCAGCAGGAAACGCGGCTACAGGGGGACCGGGGAGCTGTTTTTT

d_call: TRBD1
v_call: TRBV10-2
cdr3_length: 14
j_call: TRBJ1-1
clone_size: NA
cdr3_aa: CASRYRRGDTEAFF
cdr3_nt: TGCGCCAGCAGGTACCGCAGGGGGGACACTGAAGCTTTCTTT

d_call: NA
v_call: TRBV7-2
cdr3_length: 13
j_call: TRBJ1-4
clone_size: once
cdr3_aa: CASSLARGEKLFF
cdr3_nt: TGTGCCAGCAGCTTAGCAAGGGGTGAAAAACTGTTTTTT

d_call: TRBD1
v_call: TRBV5-1
cdr3_length: 16
j_call: TRBJ1-4
clone_size: NA
cdr3_aa: CASSFSYRGPNEKLFF
cdr3_nt: TGCGCCAGCAGCTTCTCCTACAGGGGCCCTAATGAAAAACTGTTTTTT

d_call: TRBD2
v_call: TRBV5-4
cdr3_length: 16
j_call: TRBJ2-5
clone_size: NA
cdr3_aa: CASSLGGGNLEETQYF
cdr3_nt: TGTGCCAGCAGCTTAGGCGGGGGAAACTTAGAGGAGACCCAGTACTTC

d_call: NA
v_call: TRBV19
cdr3_length: 15
j_call: TRBJ1-5
clone_size: NA
cdr3_aa: CASSTPARAGQPQHF
cdr3_nt: TGTGCCAGTAGTACCCCGGCCAGGGCTGGTCAGCCCCAGCATTTT

d_call: NA
v_call: TRBV5-1
cdr3_length: 15
j_call: TRBJ2-3
clone_size: NA
cdr3_aa: CASSLLRPDTDTQYF
cdr3_nt: TGCGCCAGCAGCCTACTTCGTCCCGACACAGATACGCAGTATTTT

d_call: TRBD1
v_call: TRBV7-9
cdr3_length: 15
j_call: TRBJ1-2
clone_size: NA
cdr3_aa: CASSPTAQGVYGYTF
cdr3_nt: TGTGCCAGCAGCCCGACCGCACAGGGGGTCTATGGCTACACCTTC

d_call: NA
v_call: TRBV9
cdr3_length: 13
j_call: TRBJ1-4
clone_size: NA
cdr3_aa: CASSVGLNEKLFF
cdr3_nt: TGTGCCAGCAGCGTAGGGCTGAATGAAAAACTGTTTTTT

d_call: NA
v_call: TRBV28
cdr3_length: 14
j_call: TRBJ1-1
clone_size: NA
cdr3_aa: CASSAVSMNTEAFF
cdr3_nt: TGTGCCAGCAGCGCGGTCAGTATGAACACTGAAGCTTTCTTT

d_call: TRBD2
v_call: TRBV5-4
cdr3_length: 15
j_call: TRBJ2-7
clone_size: few
cdr3_aa: CASSFQTGGSYEQYF
cdr3_nt: TGTGCCAGCAGCTTCCAGACGGGGGGGTCATACGAGCAGTACTTC

d_call: NA
v_call: TRBV15
cdr3_length: 14
j_call: TRBJ1-1
clone_size: NA
cdr3_aa: CATSRQIMGTEAFF
cdr3_nt: TGTGCCACCAGCCGACAGATTATGGGGACTGAAGCTTTCTTT

d_call: NA
v_call: TRBV9
cdr3_length: 15
j_call: TRBJ1-5
clone_size: NA
cdr3_aa: CASSVDGAPNQPQHF
cdr3_nt: TGTGCCAGCAGCGTAGATGGGGCCCCCAATCAGCCCCAGCATTTT

d_call: TRBD2
v_call: TRBV6-5
cdr3_length: 15
j_call: TRBJ2-2
clone_size: once
cdr3_aa: CASRSGGANTGELFF
cdr3_nt: TGTGCCAGCAGGAGCGGGGGGGCGAACACCGGGGAGCTGTTTTTT

d_call: NA
v_call: TRBV18
cdr3_length: 15
j_call: TRBJ2-7
clone_size: NA
cdr3_aa: CASSPTTGTRYEQYF
cdr3_nt: TGTGCCAGCTCACCTACGACAGGGACTAGGTACGAGCAGTACTTC

d_call: NA
v_call: TRBV30
cdr3_length: 14
j_call: TRBJ1-1
clone_size: NA
cdr3_aa: CAWRGGDKNTEAFF
cdr3_nt: TGTGCCTGGAGGGGGGGAGACAAGAACACTGAAGCTTTCTTT

d_call: NA
v_call: TRBV19
cdr3_length: 15
j_call: TRBJ1-1
clone_size: NA
cdr3_aa: CASSMIAAVNTEAFF
cdr3_nt: TGTGCCAGTAGTATGATAGCGGCAGTGAACACTGAAGCTTTCTTT

d_call: TRBD1
v_call: TRBV7-2
cdr3_length: 16
j_call: TRBJ1-4
clone_size: NA
cdr3_aa: CASSLGDRGTNEKLFF
cdr3_nt: TGTGCCAGCAGCTTGGGGGACAGGGGAACTAATGAAAAACTGTTTTTT

d_call: TRBD2
v_call: TRBV27
cdr3_length: 18
j_call: TRBJ2-2
clone_size: NA
cdr3_aa: CASSLSMVGGGVTGELFF
cdr3_nt: TGTGCCAGCAGTTTATCGATGGTTGGCGGGGGGGTCACCGGGGAGCTGTTTTTT